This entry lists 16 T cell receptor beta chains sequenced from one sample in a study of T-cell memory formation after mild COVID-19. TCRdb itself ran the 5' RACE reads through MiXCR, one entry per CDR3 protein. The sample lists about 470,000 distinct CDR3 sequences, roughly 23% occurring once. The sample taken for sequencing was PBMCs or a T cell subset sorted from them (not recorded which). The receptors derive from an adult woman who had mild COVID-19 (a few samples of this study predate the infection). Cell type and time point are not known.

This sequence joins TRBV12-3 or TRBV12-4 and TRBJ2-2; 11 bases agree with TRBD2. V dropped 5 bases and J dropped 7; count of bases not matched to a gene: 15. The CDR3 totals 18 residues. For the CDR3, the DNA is TGTGCCAGCAGTCCCCCATCCATTCTAGCGGGAGGAAGCGGGGAGCTGTTTTTT. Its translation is CASSPPSILAGGSGELFF.

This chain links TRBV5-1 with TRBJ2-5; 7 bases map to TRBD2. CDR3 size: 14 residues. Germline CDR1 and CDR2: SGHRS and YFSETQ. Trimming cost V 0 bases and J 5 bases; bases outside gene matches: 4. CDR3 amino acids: CASSLGGSEETQYF. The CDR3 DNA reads TGCGCCAGCAGCTTGGGCGGGAGCGAGGAGACCCAGTACTTC.

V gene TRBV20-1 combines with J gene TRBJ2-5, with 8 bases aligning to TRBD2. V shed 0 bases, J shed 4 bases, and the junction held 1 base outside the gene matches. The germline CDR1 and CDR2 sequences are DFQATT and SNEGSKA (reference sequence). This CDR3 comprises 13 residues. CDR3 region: CSAREAGGETQYF. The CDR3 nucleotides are TGCAGTGCTAGAGAGGCGGGGGGAGAGACCCAGTACTTC.

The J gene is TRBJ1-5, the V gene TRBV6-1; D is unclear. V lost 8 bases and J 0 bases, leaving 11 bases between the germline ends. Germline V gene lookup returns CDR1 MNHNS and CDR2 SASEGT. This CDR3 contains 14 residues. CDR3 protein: CASRPGSSNQPQHF. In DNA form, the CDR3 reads TGTGCCAGCCGACCGGGTAGTAGCAATCAGCCCCAGCATTTT.

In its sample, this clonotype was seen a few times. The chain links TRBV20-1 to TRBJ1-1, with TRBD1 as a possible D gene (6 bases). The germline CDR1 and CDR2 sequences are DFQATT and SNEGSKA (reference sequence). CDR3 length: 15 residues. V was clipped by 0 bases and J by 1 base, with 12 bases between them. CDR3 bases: TGCAGTGCTAGAGATCCCACAGGGCCGAACACTGAAGCTTTCTTT. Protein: CSARDPTGPNTEAFF.

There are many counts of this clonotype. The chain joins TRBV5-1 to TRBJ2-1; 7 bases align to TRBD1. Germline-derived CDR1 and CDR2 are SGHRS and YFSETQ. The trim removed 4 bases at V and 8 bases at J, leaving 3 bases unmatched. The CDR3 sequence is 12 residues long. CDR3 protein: CASSLDRDEQFF. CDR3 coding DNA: TGCGCCAGCAGCCTTGACAGGGATGAGCAGTTCTTC.

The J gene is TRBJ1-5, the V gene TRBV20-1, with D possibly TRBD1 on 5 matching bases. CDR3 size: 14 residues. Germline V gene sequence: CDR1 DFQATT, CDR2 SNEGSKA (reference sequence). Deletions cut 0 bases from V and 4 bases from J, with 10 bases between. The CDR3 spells CSAREGAGNQPQHF. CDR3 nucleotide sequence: TGCAGTGCTAGAGAAGGGGCTGGGAATCAGCCCCAGCATTTT.

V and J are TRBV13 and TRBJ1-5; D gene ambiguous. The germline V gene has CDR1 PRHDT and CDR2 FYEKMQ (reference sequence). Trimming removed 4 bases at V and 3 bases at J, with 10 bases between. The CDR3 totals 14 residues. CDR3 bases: TGTGCCAGCAGCTCCGGGCCTCCCAATCAGCCCCAGCATTTT. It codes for CASSSGPPNQPQHF.

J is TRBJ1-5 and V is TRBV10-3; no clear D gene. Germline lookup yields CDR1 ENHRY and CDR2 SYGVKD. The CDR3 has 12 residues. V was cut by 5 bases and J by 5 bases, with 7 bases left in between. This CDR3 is CAISSQYQPQHF. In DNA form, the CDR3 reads TGTGCCATCAGTTCTCAATATCAGCCCCAGCATTTT.

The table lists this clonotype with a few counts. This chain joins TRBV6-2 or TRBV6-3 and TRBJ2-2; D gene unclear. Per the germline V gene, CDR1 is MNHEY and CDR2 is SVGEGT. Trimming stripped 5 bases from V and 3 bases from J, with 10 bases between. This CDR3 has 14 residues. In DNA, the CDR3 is TGTGCCAGCAGTGGCGGCAGCGACACCGGGGAGCTGTTTTTT. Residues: CASSGGSDTGELFF.

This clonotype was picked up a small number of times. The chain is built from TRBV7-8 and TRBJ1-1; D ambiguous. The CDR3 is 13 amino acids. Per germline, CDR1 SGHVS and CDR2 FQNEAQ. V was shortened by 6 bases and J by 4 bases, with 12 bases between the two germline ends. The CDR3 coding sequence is TGTGCCAGCAGACCCTATGGTTTCACTGAAGCTTTCTTT. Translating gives CASRPYGFTEAFF. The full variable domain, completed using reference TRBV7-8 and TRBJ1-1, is GAGVSQSPRYKVAKRGQDVALRCDPISGHVSLFWYQQALGQGPEFLTYFQNEAQLDKSGLPSDRFFAERPEGSVSTLKIQRTQQEDSAVYLCASRPYGFTEAFFGQGTRLTVV.

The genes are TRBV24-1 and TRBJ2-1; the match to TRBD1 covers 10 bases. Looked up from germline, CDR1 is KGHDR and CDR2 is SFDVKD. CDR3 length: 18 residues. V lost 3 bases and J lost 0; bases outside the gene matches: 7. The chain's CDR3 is CATSDVWTGGDSYNEQFF. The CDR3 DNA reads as TGTGCCACCAGTGATGTCTGGACAGGGGGAGACTCCTACAATGAGCAGTTCTTC.

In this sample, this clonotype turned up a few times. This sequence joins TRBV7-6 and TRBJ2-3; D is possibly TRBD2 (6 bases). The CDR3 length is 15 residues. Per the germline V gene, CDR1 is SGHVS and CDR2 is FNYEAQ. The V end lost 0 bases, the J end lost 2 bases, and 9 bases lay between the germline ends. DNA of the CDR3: TGTGCCAGCAGCTTAGCCTCGGGGGTCACAGATACGCAGTATTTT. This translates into CASSLASGVTDTQYF.

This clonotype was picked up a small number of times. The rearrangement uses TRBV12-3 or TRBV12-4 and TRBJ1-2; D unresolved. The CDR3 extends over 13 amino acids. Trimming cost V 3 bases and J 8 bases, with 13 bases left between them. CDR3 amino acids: CASSFRGRPGYTF. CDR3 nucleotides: TGTGCCAGCAGTTTCCGCGGCAGGCCCGGCTACACCTTC.

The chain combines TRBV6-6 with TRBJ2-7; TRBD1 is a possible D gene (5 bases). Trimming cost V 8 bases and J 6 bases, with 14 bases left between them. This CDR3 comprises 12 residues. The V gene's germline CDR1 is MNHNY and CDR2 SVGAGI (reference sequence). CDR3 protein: CASSGKILEQYF. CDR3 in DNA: TGTGCCAGCTCAGGGAAGATCCTCGAGCAGTACTTC.

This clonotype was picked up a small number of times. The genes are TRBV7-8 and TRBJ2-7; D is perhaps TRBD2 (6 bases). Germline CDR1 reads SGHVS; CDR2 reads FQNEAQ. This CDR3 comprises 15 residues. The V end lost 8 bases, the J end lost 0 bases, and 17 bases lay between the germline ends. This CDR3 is CASGLPSVRSYEQYF. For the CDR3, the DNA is TGTGCCAGCGGGCTACCTAGCGTACGCTCCTACGAGCAGTACTTC. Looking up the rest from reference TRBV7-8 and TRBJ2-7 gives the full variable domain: GAGVSQSPRYKVAKRGQDVALRCDPISGHVSLFWYQQALGQGPEFLTYFQNEAQLDKSGLPSDRFFAERPEGSVSTLKIQRTQQEDSAVYLCASGLPSVRSYEQYFGPGTRLTVT.